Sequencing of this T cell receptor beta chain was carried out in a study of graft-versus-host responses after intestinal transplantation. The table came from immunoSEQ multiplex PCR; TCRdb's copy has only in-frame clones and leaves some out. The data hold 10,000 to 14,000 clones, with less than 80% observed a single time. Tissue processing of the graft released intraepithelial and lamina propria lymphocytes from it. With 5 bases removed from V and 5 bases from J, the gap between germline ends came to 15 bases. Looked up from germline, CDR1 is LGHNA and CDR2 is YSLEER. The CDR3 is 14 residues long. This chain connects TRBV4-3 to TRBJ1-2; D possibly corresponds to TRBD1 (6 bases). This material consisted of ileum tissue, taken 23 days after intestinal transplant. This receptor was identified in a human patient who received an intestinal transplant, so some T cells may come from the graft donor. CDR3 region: CASSAAGTPYGYTF. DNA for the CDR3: TGCGCCAGCAGCGCTGCCGGGACACCATATGGCTACACCTTC.